These 11 T cell receptor beta chains originate from one sample sequenced in a study of blood T cell repertoires in COVID-19. Generated by immunoSEQ multiplex PCR, the TCRdb table keeps only in-frame clones and is missing some. This repertoire shows hundreds of thousands of clones, roughly 87% found once; its top ten account for about 0.74%. Sequenced material: peripheral blood. These receptors were obtained from a woman aged 25 to 45 with acute or convalescent COVID-19.

The chain recombines TRBV9 with TRBJ2-3; D unresolved. The CDR3 is 14 amino acids. V was trimmed by 0 bases and J by 2 bases, leaving 7 bases between them. CDR1 is SGDLS and CDR2 is YYNGEE in the germline V gene. The CDR3 here is CASSVELPTDTQYF. CDR3 DNA: TGTGCCAGCAGCGTAGAACTTCCCACAGATACGCAGTATTTT.

This clone was observed a few times. The rearrangement uses TRBV9 and TRBJ2-1; tentative D call: TRBD1 (5 bases). The CDR3 totals 17 residues. Trimming took off 0 bases at V and 9 bases at J, with 22 bases between the two ends. Germline CDR1 SGDLS, CDR2 YYNGEE. Written as DNA, the CDR3 is TGTGCCAGCAGCGTAGATTTACTGGGCAGGGCGATAGGTGAGCAGTTCTTC. Its protein is CASSVDLLGRAIGEQFF.

V and J are TRBV5-1 and TRBJ1-2, with TRBD1 matching over 8 bases. In germline, CDR1 is SGHRS, CDR2 YFSETQ. The CDR3 covers 18 residues. J gave up 6 bases and V 0 bases, and 16 bases lay outside the gene matches. The CDR3 DNA is TGCGCCAGCAGCTTGGCCCGGCAGGGGGCTCGGTCGGGAGATGGCTACACCTTC. Amino acids: CASSLARQGARSGDGYTF.

This clone was observed a single time. The rearrangement uses TRBV6-4 and TRBJ2-1, with TRBD2 matching over 16 bases. V dropped 5 bases and J dropped 3; count of bases not matched to a gene: 10. This CDR3 comprises 19 residues. Germline CDR1 and CDR2: MRHNA and SNTAGT. The CDR3 DNA reads TGTGCCAGCAGTCTCAGGGGACTAGCGGGAGGGTCGGGCTACAATGAGCAGTTCTTC. Residues: CASSLRGLAGGSGYNEQFF.

The rearrangement uses TRBV6-6 and TRBJ2-1, with 8 bases that match TRBD2. The CDR3 extends over 16 amino acids. V was clipped by 5 bases and J by 6 bases; unmatched bases: 12. Germline CDR1 and CDR2: MNHNY and SVGAGI (reference sequence). DNA for the CDR3: TGTGCCAGCAGTCTAACCGGGACTAGTGGGCCCAATGAGCAGTTCTTC. It codes for CASSLTGTSGPNEQFF.

This rearrangement joins TRBV5-4 to TRBJ1-1; TRBD1 is a possible D gene (5 bases). Germline V gives CDR1 SGHNT, CDR2 YYREEE (reference sequence). The CDR3 has 14 residues. V was pared by 3 bases and J by 5 bases, with 14 bases between. CDR3 protein: CASSSWAGRTEAFF. CDR3 DNA sequence: TGTGCCAGCAGCTCCTGGGCAGGGAGGACTGAAGCTTTCTTT.

The chain links TRBV5-5 to TRBJ2-7; 9 bases agree with TRBD1. The CDR3 extends over 16 amino acids. Losses at the gene ends were 5 bases for V and 0 bases for J; bases not matched to a gene: 9. In germline, CDR1 is SGHKS, CDR2 YYEKEE (reference sequence). The CDR3 sequence: CASSLTGTGSSYEQYF. The CDR3 DNA sequence: TGTGCCAGCAGTTTAACCGGGACAGGGAGCTCCTACGAGCAGTACTTC. Full variable domain (remainder filled in from reference TRBV5-5 and TRBJ2-7): DAGVTQSPTHLIKTRGQQVTLRCSPISGHKSVSWYQQVLGQGPQFIFQYYEKEERGRGNFPDRFSARQFPNYSSELNVNALLLGDSALYLCASSLTGTGSSYEQYFGPGTRLTVT.

This sequence joins TRBV6-1 and TRBJ2-3, with 10 nucleotides matching TRBD2. The V and J ends lost 4 bases and 4 bases, in that order; junction bases with no gene match: 14. Germline values: CDR1 MNHNS, CDR2 SASEGT. The CDR3 sequence is 18 residues long. The DNA for the CDR3 is TGTGCCAGCAGTGGGCTCACTAGCGGGACCGGGAGGCCAGATACGCAGTATTTT. It codes for CASSGLTSGTGRPDTQYF.

This chain links TRBV2 with TRBJ1-5, with D possibly being TRBD1 (5 bases). Germline-derived CDR1 and CDR2 are SNHLY and FYNNEI. Trimming shortened V by 4 bases and J by 6 bases, and 16 bases separated the two germline ends. The CDR3 runs to 15 residues. The CDR3 loop is CASSGLSGGFQPQHF. CDR3 nucleotide sequence: TGTGCCAGCAGTGGTTTGTCGGGGGGGTTTCAGCCCCAGCATTTT.

The chain combines TRBV7-2 with TRBJ2-5; D is undetermined. The CDR3 covers 13 residues. V was cut by 1 base and J by 6 bases, with 9 bases left in between. In germline, CDR1 is SGHTA, CDR2 FQGNSA. CDR3: CASSLGVRKTQYF. The CDR3 bases are TGTGCCAGCAGCTTAGGGGTCAGGAAGACCCAGTACTTC.

The rearrangement links TRBV3-1 (or the pseudogene TRBV3-2) to TRBJ2-3; 8 bases match TRBD2. The CDR3 has 16 amino acids. Trimming at V came to 5 bases and at J to 4 bases, leaving 11 bases not matched to a gene. Germline CDR1 reads LGHDT; CDR2 reads YNNKEL (reference sequence). Written as DNA, the CDR3 is TGTGCCAGCAGCGGACTAGCTTGGGAGACCGCAGATACGCAGTATTTT. The encoded protein is CASSGLAWETADTQYF.